Listed below are T cell receptor beta chains from one sample, sequenced in a study of blood T cell repertoires in COVID-19. Profiled with immunoSEQ multiplex PCR; TCRdb holds only in-frame clones, not every one. Of 200,000 or so clones detected, roughly 79% appear once; the ten largest clones hold 6.9%. Sequencing was done on a sample of peripheral blood. Every receptor here comes from a human donor with acute or convalescent COVID-19. The donor label of this sample is uncertain. CDR3s include the opening cysteine and the closing phenylalanine or tryptophan. D genes are given only for firm matches. Clone size is shown for a subset of rows, as once, few, many or a class of expanded clone.

v_call,j_call,clone_size,d_call,cdr3_aa,cdr3_nt
TRBV11-2,TRBJ2-3,.,TRBD2,CASKKRDTDTQYF,TGTGCCAGCAAAAAGCGGGACACAGATACGCAGTATTTT
TRBV12-5,TRBJ2-5,once,TRBD2,CASGLDGLRGETQYF,TGTGCTAGTGGTTTAGATGGACTGCGGGGGGAGACCCAGTACTTC
TRBV3-1/TRBV3-2,TRBJ2-3,once,TRBD2,CASSASLLAGEGGTDTQYF,TGTGCCAGCAGCGCAAGCCTACTAGCGGGAGAGGGGGGCACAGATACGCAGTATTTT
TRBV2,TRBJ1-4,.,.,CASSVTTVYPSGNEKLFF,TGTGCCAGCAGTGTGACTACTGTTTACCCTAGTGGTAATGAAAAACTGTTTTTT
TRBV28,TRBJ2-7,.,.,CASSETGSRSYEQYF,TGTGCCAGCAGCGAAACTGGTTCGCGGTCGTACGAGCAGTACTTC
TRBV19,TRBJ1-2,.,.,CASRTDGYYGYTF,TGTGCCAGCAGGACAGACGGCTACTATGGCTACACCTTC
TRBV27,TRBJ2-1,.,TRBD2,CASSLGTSGAYNEQFF,TGTGCCAGCAGTCTCGGGACTAGCGGGGCATACAATGAGCAGTTCTTC
TRBV14,TRBJ2-2,.,.,CASSPPFRPGELFF,TGTGCCAGCAGCCCCCCCTTTCGTCCCGGGGAGCTGTTTTTT
TRBV4-1,TRBJ1-4,few,.,CASSQDEPQVATNEKLFF,TGCGCCAGCAGCCAAGATGAGCCCCAGGTAGCAACTAATGAAAAACTGTTTTTT
TRBV30,TRBJ1-5,.,.,CAWSGGSALYQPQHF,TGTGCCTGGAGTGGGGGCTCCGCTTTATATCAGCCCCAGCATTTT
TRBV19,TRBJ2-6,once,.,CASSPQQSLAIAGANVLTF,TGTGCCAGTAGTCCCCAACAGAGCCTAGCCATTGCTGGGGCCAACGTCCTGACTTTC
TRBV4-2,TRBJ2-1,.,.,CASSTTTVGYNEQFF,TGTGCCAGCAGCACAACGACAGTGGGCTACAATGAGCAGTTCTTC
TRBV6-5,TRBJ1-1,.,.,CASKGPENTEAFF,TGTGCCAGCAAGGGGCCGGAGAACACTGAAGCTTTCTTT
TRBV11-3,TRBJ2-1,.,TRBD2,CASSLGSGTSGNEQFF,TGTGCCAGCAGCTTAGGCTCCGGGACTAGCGGAAATGAGCAGTTCTTC
TRBV3-1/TRBV3-2,TRBJ2-5,.,TRBD2,CASSQPGLAGETQYF,TGTGCCAGCAGCCAACCCGGACTAGCGGGGGAGACCCAGTACTTC
TRBV19,TRBJ1-5,.,TRBD1,CASSPRDRGDNQPQHF,TGTGCCAGTAGTCCCCGGGACAGGGGCGACAATCAGCCCCAGCATTTT
TRBV7-6,TRBJ2-7,once,.,CASSARTWDEQYF,TGTGCCAGCAGCGCCAGGACTTGGGACGAGCAGTACTTC
TRBV5-1,TRBJ2-7,.,TRBD2,CASSVAGGPLEQYF,TGCGCCAGCTCGGTAGCGGGCGGCCCCCTCGAGCAGTACTTC
TRBV18,TRBJ2-6,.,TRBD1,CASSPGTGGSGANVLTF,TGTGCCAGCTCACCAGGGACAGGGGGTTCTGGGGCCAACGTCCTGACTTTC
TRBV6-5,TRBJ1-5,.,.,CASRSTKPQHF,TGTGCCAGCAGAAGCACGAAGCCCCAGCATTTT
TRBV19,TRBJ1-5,.,.,CASSEGVGNQPQHF,TGTGCCAGTAGTGAGGGAGTAGGCAATCAGCCCCAGCATTTT
TRBV6-5,TRBJ2-7,.,.,CASRGGNRDEQYF,TGTGCCAGCAGGGGAGGGAACAGGGACGAGCAGTACTTC
TRBV24-1,TRBJ2-1,.,TRBD1,CATSDPGQVYNEQFF,TGTGCCACCAGTGACCCCGGACAGGTCTACAATGAGCAGTTCTTC
TRBV28,TRBJ2-1,.,TRBD1,CASSSRQGVGDEQFF,TGTGCCAGCAGCTCAAGACAGGGGGTTGGCGATGAGCAGTTCTTC
TRBV3-1/TRBV3-2,TRBJ2-7,.,.,CASSQASGAWYEQYF,TGTGCCAGCAGCCAGGCATCGGGAGCTTGGTACGAGCAGTACTTC
TRBV24-1,TRBJ1-2,.,.,CATSDPTYGYTF,TGTGCCACCAGTGATCCCACATATGGCTACACCTTC
TRBV25-1,TRBJ2-3,.,TRBD1,CASRPPGTGRTVTQYF,TGTGCCAGCAGACCCCCCGGGACAGGGCGTACCGTTACGCAGTATTTT
TRBV7-3,TRBJ1-1,.,TRBD1,CASSFTGGGNTEAFF,TGTGCCAGCAGCTTTACAGGGGGCGGGAACACTGAAGCTTTCTTT
TRBV5-1,TRBJ2-5,once,TRBD1,CASSRGQGKETQYF,TGCGCCAGCAGCAGAGGACAGGGGAAAGAGACCCAGTACTTC
TRBV27,TRBJ2-3,once,TRBD2,CASRPLAGRLADTQYF,TGTGCCAGCAGGCCGCTAGCCGGGAGGTTGGCAGATACGCAGTATTTT
TRBV9,TRBJ1-5,.,.,CASSADSGGRPQHF,TGTGCCAGCAGCGCGGACAGTGGGGGACGGCCCCAGCATTTT
TRBV19,TRBJ1-6,few,.,CASEDSSSSYNSPLHF,TGTGCCAGTGAGGACAGCTCAAGCTCCTATAATTCACCCCTCCACTTT
TRBV3-1/TRBV3-2,TRBJ2-1,.,TRBD2,CASSPWTSGGNEQFF,TGTGCCAGCAGCCCGTGGACTAGCGGTGGCAATGAGCAGTTCTTC
TRBV9,TRBJ2-7,once,TRBD2,CASSVAGGSTEQYF,TGTGCCAGCAGCGTAGCTGGCGGGAGTACCGAGCAGTACTTC
TRBV10-3,TRBJ2-7,.,.,CAISPSRENEQYF,TGTGCCATCAGTCCTAGCCGAGAAAACGAGCAGTACTTC
TRBV19,TRBJ1-1,.,.,CASSNTENTEAFF,TGTGCCAGTAGTAACACAGAGAACACTGAAGCTTTCTTT
TRBV28,TRBJ1-6,.,TRBD1,CASISTGPWSPLHF,TGTGCCAGCATTTCGACAGGGCCATGGTCACCCCTCCACTTT
TRBV30,TRBJ1-4,.,.,CAWSHSPLGEKLFF,TGTGCCTGGAGTCATTCCCCTTTGGGCGAAAAACTGTTTTTT
TRBV18,TRBJ2-1,.,TRBD1,CASSPEDRGSYNEQFF,TGTGCCAGCTCACCAGAGGACAGGGGCTCCTACAATGAGCAGTTCTTC
TRBV4-2,TRBJ2-3,.,.,CASSQDTQPNDTQYF,TGTGCCAGCAGCCAAGATACACAGCCAAACGATACGCAGTATTTT
TRBV6-2/TRBV6-3,TRBJ1-2,.,.,CASSSGVDGYTF,TGTGCCAGCAGTTCCGGGGTGGACGGCTACACCTTC
TRBV3-1/TRBV3-2,TRBJ2-1,.,TRBD2,CASSQSGGGAGPEQFF,TGTGCCAGCAGCCAGTCGGGGGGAGGCGCGGGTCCTGAGCAGTTCTTC
TRBV5-6,TRBJ1-4,.,.,CASSLPRKQATNEKLFF,TGTGCCAGCAGCTTGCCTCGAAAACAGGCAACTAATGAAAAACTGTTTTTT
TRBV9,TRBJ2-1,few,TRBD2,CASSVAVLAGGNEQFF,TGTGCCAGCAGCGTCGCCGTACTAGCGGGAGGTAATGAGCAGTTCTTC
TRBV10-3,TRBJ2-5,.,TRBD1,CAISKGTGEETQYF,TGTGCCATCAGTAAGGGGACAGGGGAAGAGACCCAGTACTTC
TRBV18,TRBJ1-1,few,TRBD1,CASSPTDDRGAFF,TGTGCCAGCTCACCAACCGATGACAGGGGTGCTTTCTTT
TRBV27,TRBJ2-1,.,TRBD2,CASSLRGTSGPSYNEQFF,TGTGCCAGCAGTTTAAGGGGGACTAGCGGGCCTTCCTACAATGAGCAGTTCTTC
TRBV6-2/TRBV6-3,TRBJ2-1,.,TRBD2,CASSRTGTSGSNEQFF,TGTGCCAGCAGTAGAACCGGGACTAGCGGGAGCAATGAGCAGTTCTTC
TRBV27,TRBJ1-1,.,.,CASSLGVNSFKAFF,TGTGCCAGCAGTTTGGGCGTGAATTCGTTTAAAGCTTTCTTT
TRBV6-6,TRBJ2-7,.,TRBD2,CASSLGTSGRYYEQYF,TGTGCCAGCAGTCTTGGGACTAGCGGGCGCTACTACGAGCAGTACTTC
TRBV28,TRBJ2-1,.,TRBD2,CASSPGLAGSEQFF,TGTGCCAGCAGCCCAGGACTAGCGGGATCTGAGCAGTTCTTC
TRBV6-5,TRBJ1-1,.,.,CASTRRRAGDTEAFF,TGTGCCAGCACCCGCCGGCGGGCAGGGGACACTGAAGCTTTCTTT
TRBV9,TRBJ2-2,.,.,CASSVGGSYTGELFF,TGTGCCAGCAGCGTAGGAGGGAGTTACACCGGGGAGCTGTTTTTT
TRBV30,TRBJ1-5,.,.,CAWSSRENQPQHF,TGTGCCTGGAGTTCCAGGGAAAATCAGCCCCAGCATTTT
TRBV3-1/TRBV3-2,TRBJ1-1,.,TRBD1,CASSQSGQGAKAFF,TGTGCCAGCAGCCAATCGGGACAGGGGGCGAAAGCTTTCTTT
TRBV6-5,TRBJ2-1,.,TRBD2,CASRREGQYNEQFF,TGTGCCAGCAGGCGGGAGGGTCAGTACAATGAGCAGTTCTTC
TRBV30,TRBJ1-3,.,TRBD1,CAWSPGTGILVSGNTIYF,TGTGCCTGGAGTCCTGGGACAGGGATATTGGTCTCTGGAAACACCATATATTTT